These 22 T cell receptor beta chains came from one sample sequenced in a study of tumor and adjacent non-tumor tissue in lung cancer. The template was RNA from unsorted bulk tissue. Distant lung tissue was collected more than 3 cm away from the tumor edge. A modified ARM-PCR protocol with three rounds of nested PCR amplified TCRbeta. TCRdb used MiXCR to reprocess the multiplex PCR reads, holding one entry per CDR3 protein. This sample carries almost 75,000 distinct CDR3 sequences, about two thirds of them seen once, and the ten largest clones take roughly a quarter. Material: distant non-tumor lung tissue. These receptors were collected from a woman aged 45-59 years with non-small cell lung cancer.

The V and J genes are TRBV20-1 and TRBJ2-7; TRBD1 aligns across 10 bases. The J segment lost 7 bases and the V segment lost 1 base, leaving 10 bases of the junction unmatched. The germline CDR1 and CDR2 sequences are DFQATT and SNEGSKA (reference sequence). This CDR3 comprises 15 residues. As DNA, the CDR3 is TGCAGTGCTAGAGCCCCAGGGACAGGGGTAGGGGAGCAGTACTTC. Translating gives CSARAPGTGVGEQYF.

This clonotype was recorded at least ten times. This chain connects TRBV12-3 or TRBV12-4 to TRBJ2-7; TRBD2 matches 7 bases. This CDR3 region has 14 residues. The V and J ends lost 8 bases and 0 bases, in that order; junction bases with no gene match: 7. CDR3 nucleotides: TGTGCCAGCCAGGGTCGGGAGGACTCCTACGAGCAGTACTTC. It yields the protein CASQGREDSYEQYF.

Remarks on this clonotype: The junction shows a germline mismatch at one end, possibly a read error. The chain uses TRBV3-1 and TRBJ2-1, with 10 bases fitting TRBD1. Germline values: CDR1 LGHDT, CDR2 YNNKEL (reference sequence). The CDR3 is 13 amino acids. The CDR3 spells CVSRGDRGDEQFF. Here the CDR3 DNA reads TGTGTCAGCAGAGGGGACAGGGGAGATGAGCAGTTCTTC.

This clonotype was detected many times. The chain recombines TRBV10-3 with TRBJ2-5, with unresolved D. This CDR3 comprises 14 residues. V gave up 0 bases and J gave up 1 base, with 6 bases separating them. The germline V gene encodes CDR1 ENHRY and CDR2 SYGVKD. The CDR3: CAISESRPQETQYF. CDR3 sequence (DNA): TGTGCCATCAGTGAGTCACGGCCCCAAGAGACCCAGTACTTC.

Worth noting for this clonotype: The junction departs from germline at one end; a sequencing error may be responsible. This chain connects TRBV11-2 to TRBJ1-4; the D is unclear. Germline CDR1 is SGHAT and CDR2 is FQNNGV. This CDR3 spans 14 amino acids. The CDR3 nucleotides are TGTGCCAGCAGCGTTGATACCACTAATGAGAAACTGTTTTTT. It yields the protein CASSVDTTNEKLFF.

The V gene is TRBV28, the J gene TRBJ2-1, with 8 bases that match TRBD2. Gene TRBJ2-7 matches the end of the DNA better, so the J call may be wrong. Germline V gives CDR1 MDHEN, CDR2 SYDVKM. This CDR3 has 15 residues. This CDR3 reads CASSISGIGAWVQYF. As DNA, the CDR3 is TGTGCCAGCAGCATTAGCGGGATCGGGGCTTGGGTGCAGTACTTC.

Details on this clonotype: Mismatch with germline at one junction end may stem from a read error. This chain links TRBV11-2 with TRBJ2-7; TRBD2 agrees at 8 bases. In germline, CDR1 is SGHAT, CDR2 FQNNGV. This CDR3 region has 14 residues. CDR3 nucleotide sequence: TGTGCCAACAGCTCCCGACTAGCGAGCTACGAGCAATACTTC. Protein sequence: CANSSRLASYEQYF.

This clonotype was seen many times. The V gene is TRBV6-6, the J gene TRBJ2-6; TRBD1 aligns across 7 bases. This CDR3 comprises 17 residues. Germline V gene lookup returns CDR1 MNHNY and CDR2 SVGAGI (reference sequence). With V trimmed by 7 bases and J by 0 bases, 9 bases remained unmatched. CDR3 DNA: TGTGCCAGCACCCCGGGACAGCCGTTCTCTGGGGCCAACGTCCTGACTTTC. Translating it yields CASTPGQPFSGANVLTF.

On this clonotype: The junction departs from germline at one end; a sequencing error may be responsible. V and J are TRBV11-2 and TRBJ2-3; 11 bases agree with TRBD2. CDR3 length equals 15 residues. Germline V gives CDR1 SGHAT, CDR2 FQNNGV. The CDR3 DNA follows: TGTGCCAGAAAGATAGCGGGAGGGCCCACAGATACACAGTATTTT. Protein sequence: CARKIAGGPTDTQYF.

The J gene is TRBJ1-4, the V gene TRBV7-9, with 7 nucleotides matching TRBD1. The CDR3 totals 15 residues. Germline CDR1 reads SEHNR; CDR2 reads FQNEAQ (reference sequence). The CDR3 here is CVRSLRQGPNEKLFF. CDR3 in DNA: TGTGTCAGAAGCTTAAGACAGGGACCTAATGAAAAACTGTTTTTT.

To note about this clonotype: It may be a read error: a sequence one base away is much more abundant. V and J are TRBV20-1 and TRBJ2-1; 8 positions match TRBD1. The CDR3 is made up of 15 amino acids. Trimming at V came to 7 bases and at J to 7 bases, leaving 15 bases not matched to a gene. Germline V gene data show CDR1 as DFQATT and CDR2 as SNEGSKA (reference sequence). This CDR3 is CSVGDPGQGMNEQFF. Written as DNA, the CDR3 is TGCAGTGTTGGAGACCCCGGACAGGGTATGAATGAGCAGTTCTTC.

With regard to this clonotype: As the CDR3 is not closed by the conserved phenylalanine or tryptophan, this likely results from a read error. The chain recombines TRBV29-1 with TRBJ2-7; no definite D call. V was shortened by 6 bases and J by 5 bases, with 17 bases between the two germline ends. Germline values: CDR1 SQVTM, CDR2 ANQGSEA. The CDR3 is made up of 13 amino acids. CDR3 in DNA: TGCAGCGTACTGGGCGGAATACGAAACGAGCAGTACTCC. It yields the protein CSVLGGIRNEQYS.

As regards this clonotype: The conserved phenylalanine or tryptophan normally closing the CDR3 is absent here, so this likely arose from a read error. This rearrangement joins TRBV11-2 to TRBJ2-1; 13 bases fit TRBD2. Germline V lookup: CDR1 SGHAT, CDR2 FQNNGV. This CDR3 spans 16 amino acids. CDR3 sequence (DNA): TGCGCCAGCAGCGGACTACTAGCGGGAGGGGCGAATGAGCAGTTCGTC. Residues: CASSGLLAGGANEQFV.

Comment on this clonotype: The final CDR3 position lacks the conserved phenylalanine or tryptophan, pointing to a likely read error. The DNA is omitted, as the CDR3 cannot be located on it reliably, and the CDR3 follows TCRdb's listing. This chain connects TRBV11-2 to TRBJ2-7; the D call in the table, TRBD1, was not verified against the DNA. The CDR3 numbers 15 amino acids, ends counted. Germline CDR1 and CDR2: SGHAT and FQNNGV. This CDR3 is CASSSGTGRTYELYY.

Concerning this clonotype: Compared with germline, one end of the junction differs, possibly owing to a read error. V gene TRBV20-1 combines with J gene TRBJ2-1, with D unclear. Germline loops: CDR1 DFQATT, CDR2 SNEGSKA (reference sequence). The CDR3 has 12 amino acids. CDR3 sequence reads: CSARWASTEQFF. The CDR3 coding sequence is TGCAGTGCTAGATGGGCTTCAACTGAGCAATTCTTC.

Concerning this clonotype: The CDR3 does not close with the conserved phenylalanine or tryptophan, likely indicating a read error. This rearrangement joins TRBV11-2 to TRBJ1-1; D is unclear. Trimming stripped 6 bases from V and 1 base from J, with 21 bases between. This CDR3 is 17 amino acids long. Germline CDR1 and CDR2: SGHAT and FQNNGV. CDR3 residues: CASSRNLESGRNTEAFS. The DNA of the CDR3 is TGTGCCAGCAGTCGAAATCTTGAGTCTGGGAGGAACACTGAAGCTTTCTCT.

This chain links TRBV11-1 with TRBJ2-7, with 7 bases aligning to TRBD1. Germline lookup yields CDR1 SGHAT and CDR2 FQDESV (reference sequence). Losses at the gene ends were 2 bases for V and 4 bases for J; bases not matched to a gene: 8. This CDR3 is 15 amino acids long. CDR3 in DNA: TGTGCCAGCAGCTTAAGGGACAGAGACGGGTACGAGCAGTACTTC. Encoded protein: CASSLRDRDGYEQYF. Combining the CDR3 with reference TRBV11-1 and TRBJ2-7 gives the whole variable domain EAEVAQSPRYKITEKSQAVAFWCDPISGHATLYWYRQILGQGPELLVQFQDESVVDDSQLPKDRFSAERLKGVDSTLKIQPAELGDSAMYLCASSLRDRDGYEQYFGPGTRLTVT.

V is TRBV6-2 or TRBV6-3 and J is TRBJ1-5; the match to TRBD1 covers 8 bases. With 10 bases clipped from V and 3 bases from J, the junction kept 8 bases outside the gene matches. This CDR3 has 14 amino acids. CDR1 is MNHEY, CDR2 SVGEGT, per germline. CDR3 amino acids: CANRPGGTNQPQHF. DNA of the CDR3: TGTGCCAACAGACCAGGGGGCACCAATCAGCCCCAGCATTTT.

In its sample, this clonotype was seen many times. The V gene is TRBV29-1, the J gene TRBJ2-3, with D possibly being TRBD2 (5 bases). V was pared by 1 base and J by 2 bases, with 13 bases between. Germline CDR1 is SQVTM and CDR2 is ANQGSEA. The CDR3 runs to 15 residues. Written as DNA, the CDR3 is TGCAGCGTTGAAGGAATTAGCGAGAACACAGATACGCAGTATTTT. Translating it yields CSVEGISENTDTQYF.

This clonotype was seen only once. The junction does not match germline at one end; this may be a read error. This chain uses TRBV5-6 with TRBJ2-1, with 12 positions matching TRBD1. The CDR3 spans 20 residues. The germline V gene encodes CDR1 SGHDT and CDR2 YYEEEE. CDR3 sequence: CASSSELSGTGGAGYNERFF. DNA of the CDR3: TGTGCCAGCAGCTCCGAACTTTCCGGGACAGGGGGCGCGGGTTACAATGAGCGGTTCTTC.

Of note for this clonotype: One end of the junction does not line up with germline, which may come from a read error. The gene calls are TRBV4-1 and TRBJ1-3; maybe TRBD1 (6 bases). There are 16 residues in the CDR3. Germline V lookup: CDR1 MGHRA, CDR2 YSYEKL. CDR3 in DNA: TGCGCCAGTAGCCAAAGGGGGGGTACCTCTGGCAACGCCATATATTTT. It translates to CASSQRGGTSGNAIYF.

This chain connects TRBV11-2 to TRBJ2-7; either TRBD1 or TRBD2 may fit D (7 bases each). This CDR3 region has 16 residues. V lost 2 bases to trimming and J lost 0 bases, with 14 bases between them. Germline values: CDR1 SGHAT, CDR2 FQNNGV. CDR3 bases: TGTGCCAGCAGCTTATCAGGGGGGGTGACCTCCTACGAGCAGTACTTC. Its translation is CASSLSGGVTSYEQYF.